One and the same sample provided the 8 T cell receptor beta chains below, sequenced in a study of cytomegalovirus exposure and HLA in healthy donors. PCR involved 60 Vbeta and 13 Jbeta primers. Libraries were prepared by immunoSEQ multiplex PCR; TCRdb keeps only in-frame clonotypes and omits some of them. The sample totals about 200,000 clones. Sample: PBMCs. The receptors shown here come from a boy younger than 18 in good health and CMV-seronegative.

The genes are TRBV29-1 and TRBJ2-1; D is possibly TRBD2 (6 bases). Trimming left V 8 bases short and J 7 bases short, with 12 bases between. Germline V gene data show CDR1 as SQVTM and CDR2 as ANQGSEA. This CDR3 spans 11 amino acids. CDR3 bases: TGCAGCACCAATCGGGGGAATGAGCAGTTCTTC. Residues: CSTNRGNEQFF.

The chain carries TRBV7-9 and TRBJ1-2; 9 bases are a match to TRBD1. Germline loops: CDR1 SEHNR, CDR2 FQNEAQ (reference sequence). J lost 0 bases, V lost 7 bases, and 18 bases had no gene match. This CDR3 spans 19 amino acids. The CDR3 sequence: CASTSTGGSTFFTNYGYTF. The CDR3, as DNA: TGTGCCAGCACCTCGACAGGGGGATCAACTTTCTTTACTAACTATGGCTACACCTTC.

The chain links TRBV6-6 to TRBJ2-7; possibly TRBD1 for D (5 bases). The CDR3 runs 12 residues. V lost 7 bases to trimming and J lost 7 bases, with 14 bases between them. Looked up from germline, CDR1 is MNHNY and CDR2 is SVGAGI (reference sequence). DNA for the CDR3: TGTGCCAGCAACCAGGGCCTTGAGGAGCAGTACTTC. It is translated as CASNQGLEEQYF.

The chain couples TRBV19 to TRBJ2-3; possibly TRBD1 for D (6 bases). The V gene lost 9 bases and the J gene lost 0 bases, with 13 bases spanning the gap. This CDR3 comprises 14 residues. Germline CDR1 is LNHDA and CDR2 is SQIVND (reference sequence). Here the CDR3 DNA reads TGTGCCAGCCAGGGGTGGGTCAGCACAGATACGCAGTATTTT. It codes for CASQGWVSTDTQYF.

The chain combines TRBV7-2 with TRBJ2-3; TRBD2 might be the D (5 bases). CDR1 SGHTA and CDR2 FQGNSA come from the germline V gene. Trimming took 5 bases from V and 2 from J, leaving 17 bases between them. This CDR3 spans 16 amino acids. DNA for the CDR3: TGTGCCAGCAGCCGCCCGGGGTTCTTTAACACAGATACGCAGTATTTT. This gives the protein CASSRPGFFNTDTQYF.

The J gene is TRBJ2-7, the V gene TRBV7-8, with 12 nucleotides matching TRBD1. The CDR3 has 17 residues. V lost 3 bases and J lost 8; bases outside the gene matches: 14. The germline V gene has CDR1 SGHVS and CDR2 FQNEAQ. The CDR3 reads CASSFREAGTGGFQQYF. CDR3 nucleotides: TGTGCCAGCAGCTTTCGAGAGGCCGGGACAGGGGGCTTTCAGCAGTACTTC.

The chain carries TRBV11-2 and TRBJ2-3, with 7 bases aligning to TRBD1. CDR1 SGHAT and CDR2 FQNNGV come from the germline V gene. V lost 4 bases and J lost 0; bases outside the gene matches: 7. The CDR3 sequence is 16 residues long. The CDR3 coding sequence is TGTGCCAGCAGCTCGAAGGGGGCTCATAGCACAGATACGCAGTATTTT. Its protein is CASSSKGAHSTDTQYF.

The chain has TRBV4-1 and TRBJ1-1; D might be TRBD1 (6 bases). The V gene lost 2 bases and the J gene lost 0 bases, with 10 bases spanning the gap. The CDR3 runs to 15 residues. In germline, CDR1 is MGHRA, CDR2 YSYEKL. CDR3 loop: CASSQLGALNTEAFF. The CDR3 nucleotides are TGCGCCAGCAGCCAACTGGGGGCCCTGAACACTGAAGCTTTCTTT.